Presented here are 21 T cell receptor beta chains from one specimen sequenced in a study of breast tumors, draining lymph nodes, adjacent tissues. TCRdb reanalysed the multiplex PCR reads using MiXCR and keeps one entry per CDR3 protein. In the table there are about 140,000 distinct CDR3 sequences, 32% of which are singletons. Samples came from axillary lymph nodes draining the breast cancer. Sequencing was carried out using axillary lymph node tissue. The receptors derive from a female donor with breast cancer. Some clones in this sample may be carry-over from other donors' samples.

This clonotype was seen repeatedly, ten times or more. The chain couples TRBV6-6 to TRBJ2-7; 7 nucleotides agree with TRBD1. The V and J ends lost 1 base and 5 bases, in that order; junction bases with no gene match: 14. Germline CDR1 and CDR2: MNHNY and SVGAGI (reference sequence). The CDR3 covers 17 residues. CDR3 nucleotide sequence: TGTGCCAGCAGTTACTTGATCAAATCAATAGACAGGGACGAGCAGTACTTC. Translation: CASSYLIKSIDRDEQYF.

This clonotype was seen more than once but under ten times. CDR3 residues: CSAPDRGVPGNTIYF. CDR3 nucleotides: TGCAGTGCCCCCGACAGGGGGGTGCCTGGAAACACCATATATTTT. The rearrangement links TRBV20-1 to TRBJ1-3, with 9 bases that match TRBD1. The CDR3 has 15 residues. Trimming cost V 6 bases and J 2 bases; bases outside gene matches: 8. Germline CDR1 is DFQATT and CDR2 is SNEGSKA (reference sequence).

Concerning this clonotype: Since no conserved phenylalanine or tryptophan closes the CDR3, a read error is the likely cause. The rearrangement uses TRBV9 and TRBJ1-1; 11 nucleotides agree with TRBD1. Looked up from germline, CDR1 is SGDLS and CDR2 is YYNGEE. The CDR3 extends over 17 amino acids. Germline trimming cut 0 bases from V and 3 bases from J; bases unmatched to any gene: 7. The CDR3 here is CASSVGGTGGLDTEAFV. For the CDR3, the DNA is TGTGCCAGCAGCGTAGGGGGGACAGGGGGGTTGGACACTGAAGCTTTCGTT.

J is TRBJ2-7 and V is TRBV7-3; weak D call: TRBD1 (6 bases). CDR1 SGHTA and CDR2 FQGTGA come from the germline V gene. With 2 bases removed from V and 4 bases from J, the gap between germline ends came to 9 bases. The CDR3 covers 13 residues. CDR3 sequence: CASSLGGGYEQYV. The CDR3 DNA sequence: TGTGCCAGCAGCTTAGGGGGCGGGTACGAGCAGTACGTC.

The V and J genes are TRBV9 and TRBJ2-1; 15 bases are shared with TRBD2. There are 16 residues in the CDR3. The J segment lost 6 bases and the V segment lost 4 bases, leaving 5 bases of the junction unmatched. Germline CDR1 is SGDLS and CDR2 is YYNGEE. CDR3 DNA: TGTGCCAGCAGCTCTGGACTAGCGGGGGGGCGCAATGAGCAGTTCTTC. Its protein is CASSSGLAGGRNEQFF.

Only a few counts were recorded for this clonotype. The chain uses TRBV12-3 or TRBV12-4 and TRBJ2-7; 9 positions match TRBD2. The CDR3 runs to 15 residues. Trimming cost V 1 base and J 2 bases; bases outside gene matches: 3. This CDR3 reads CASSLGLAGTYEQYF. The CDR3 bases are TGTGCCAGCAGTTTAGGGCTAGCGGGGACCTACGAGCAGTACTTC.

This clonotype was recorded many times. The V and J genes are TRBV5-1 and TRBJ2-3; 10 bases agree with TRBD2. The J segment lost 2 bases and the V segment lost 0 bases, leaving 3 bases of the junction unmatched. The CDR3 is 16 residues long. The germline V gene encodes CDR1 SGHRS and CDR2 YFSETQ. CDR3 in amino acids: CASSLGLAGDTDTQYF. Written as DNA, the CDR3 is TGCGCCAGCAGCTTGGGCCTAGCGGGGGACACAGATACGCAGTATTTT.

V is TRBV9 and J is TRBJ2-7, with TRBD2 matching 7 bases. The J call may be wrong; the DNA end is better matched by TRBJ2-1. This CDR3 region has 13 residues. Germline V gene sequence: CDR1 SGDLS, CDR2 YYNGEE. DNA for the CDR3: TGTGCCAGCAGCGTACTACTGGGACTAGAGCAGTTCTTC. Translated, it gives CASSVLLGLEQFF.

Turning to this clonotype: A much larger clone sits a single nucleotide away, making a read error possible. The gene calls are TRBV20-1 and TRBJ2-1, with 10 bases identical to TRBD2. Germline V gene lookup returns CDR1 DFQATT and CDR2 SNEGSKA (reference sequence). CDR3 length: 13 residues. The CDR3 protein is CSAPGTSVNAQFF. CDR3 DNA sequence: TGCAGTGCTCCCGGGACTAGCGTCAATGCGCAGTTCTTC.

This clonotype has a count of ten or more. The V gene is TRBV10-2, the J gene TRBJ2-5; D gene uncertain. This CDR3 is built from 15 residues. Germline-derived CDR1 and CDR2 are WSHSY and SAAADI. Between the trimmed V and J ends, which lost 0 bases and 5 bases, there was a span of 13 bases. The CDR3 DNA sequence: TGCGCCAGCAGTGAGTCCTTAGCCAAGGTGGAGACCCAGTACTTC. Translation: CASSESLAKVETQYF.

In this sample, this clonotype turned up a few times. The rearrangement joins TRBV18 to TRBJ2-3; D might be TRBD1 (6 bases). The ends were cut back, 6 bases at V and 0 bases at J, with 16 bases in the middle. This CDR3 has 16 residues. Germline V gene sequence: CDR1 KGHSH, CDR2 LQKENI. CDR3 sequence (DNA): TGTGCCAGCTCTCCCCGGGACACCTCTAGCACAGATACGCAGTATTTT. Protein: CASSPRDTSSTDTQYF.

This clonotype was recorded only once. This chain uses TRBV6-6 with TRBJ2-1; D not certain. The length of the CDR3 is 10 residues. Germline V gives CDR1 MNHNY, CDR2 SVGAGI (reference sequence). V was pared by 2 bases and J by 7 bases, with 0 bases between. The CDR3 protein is CASSYNEQFF. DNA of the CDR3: TGTGCCAGCAGTTACAATGAGCAGTTCTTC.

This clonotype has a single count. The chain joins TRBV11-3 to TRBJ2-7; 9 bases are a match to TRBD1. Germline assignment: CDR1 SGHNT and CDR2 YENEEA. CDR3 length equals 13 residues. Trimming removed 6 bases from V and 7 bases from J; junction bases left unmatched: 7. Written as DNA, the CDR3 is TGTGCCAGCAGTCCACAGGGGGCTAGAGAGCAGTACTTC. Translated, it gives CASSPQGAREQYF.

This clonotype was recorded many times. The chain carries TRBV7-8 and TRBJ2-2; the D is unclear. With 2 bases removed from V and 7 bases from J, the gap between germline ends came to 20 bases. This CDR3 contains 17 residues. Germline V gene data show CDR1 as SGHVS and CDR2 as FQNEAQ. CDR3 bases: TGTGCCAGCAGCTTAACCGAGGACGTTGGGGTCTTCGGGGAGCTGTTTTTT. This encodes CASSLTEDVGVFGELFF.

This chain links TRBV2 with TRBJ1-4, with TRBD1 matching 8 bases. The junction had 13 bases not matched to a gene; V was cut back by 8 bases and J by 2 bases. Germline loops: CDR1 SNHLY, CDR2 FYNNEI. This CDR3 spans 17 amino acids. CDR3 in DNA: TGTGCCAGCGCGACAGGGGATCCTGGAAACACTAATGAAAAACTGTTTTTT. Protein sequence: CASATGDPGNTNEKLFF.

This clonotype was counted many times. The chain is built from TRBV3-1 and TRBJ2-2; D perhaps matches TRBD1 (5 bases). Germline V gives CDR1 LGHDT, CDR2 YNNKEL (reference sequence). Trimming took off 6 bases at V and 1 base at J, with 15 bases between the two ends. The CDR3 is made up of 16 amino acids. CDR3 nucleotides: TGTGCCAGCAGGAGATTAGGGGCGAAGAACACCGGGGAGCTGTTTTTT. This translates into CASRRLGAKNTGELFF. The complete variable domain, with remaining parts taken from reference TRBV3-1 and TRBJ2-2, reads DTAVSQTPKYLVTQMGNDKSIKCEQNLGHDTMYWYKQDSKKFLKIMFSYNNKELIINETVPNRFSPKSPDKAHLNLHINSLELGDSAVYFCASRRLGAKNTGELFFGEGSRLTVL.

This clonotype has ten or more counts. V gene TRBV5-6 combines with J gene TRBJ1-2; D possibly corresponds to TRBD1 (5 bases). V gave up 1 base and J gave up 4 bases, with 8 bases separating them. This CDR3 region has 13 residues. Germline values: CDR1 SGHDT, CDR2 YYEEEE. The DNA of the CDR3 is TGTGCCAGCAGCTTGAGGCAGGGCTATGGCTACACCTTC. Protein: CASSLRQGYGYTF.

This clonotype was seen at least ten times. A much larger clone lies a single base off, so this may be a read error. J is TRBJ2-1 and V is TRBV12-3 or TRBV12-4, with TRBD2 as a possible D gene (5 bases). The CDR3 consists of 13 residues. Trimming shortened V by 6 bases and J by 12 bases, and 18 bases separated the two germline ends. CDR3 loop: CASRNTSSIAQFF. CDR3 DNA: TGTGCCAGCAGAAACACTAGTTCTATCGCGCAGTTCTTC.

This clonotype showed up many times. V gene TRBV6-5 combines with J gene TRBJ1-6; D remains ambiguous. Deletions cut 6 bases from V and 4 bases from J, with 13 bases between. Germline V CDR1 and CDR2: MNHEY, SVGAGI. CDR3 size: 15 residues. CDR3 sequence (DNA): TGTGCCAGCAGAAACCCTATGGGGTATAATTCACCCCTCCACTTT. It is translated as CASRNPMGYNSPLHF.

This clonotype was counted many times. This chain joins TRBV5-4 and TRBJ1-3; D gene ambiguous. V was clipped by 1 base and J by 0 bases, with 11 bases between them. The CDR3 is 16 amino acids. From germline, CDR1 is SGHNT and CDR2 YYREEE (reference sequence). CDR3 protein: CASSLTGPSSGNTIYF. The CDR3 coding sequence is TGTGCCAGCAGCTTGACCGGACCGAGCTCTGGAAACACCATATATTTT. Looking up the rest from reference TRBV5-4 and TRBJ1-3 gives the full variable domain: ETGVTQSPTHLIKTRGQQVTLRCSSQSGHNTVSWYQQALGQGPQFIFQYYREEENGRGNFPPRFSGLQFPNYSSELNVNALELDDSALYLCASSLTGPSSGNTIYFGEGSWLTVV.

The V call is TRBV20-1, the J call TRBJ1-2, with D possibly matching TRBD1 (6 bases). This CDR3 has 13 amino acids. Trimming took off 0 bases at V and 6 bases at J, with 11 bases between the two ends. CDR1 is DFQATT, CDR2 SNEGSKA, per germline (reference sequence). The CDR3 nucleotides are TGCAGTGCTAGAGATCATGGGGGCGATGGCTACACCTTC. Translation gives CSARDHGGDGYTF.